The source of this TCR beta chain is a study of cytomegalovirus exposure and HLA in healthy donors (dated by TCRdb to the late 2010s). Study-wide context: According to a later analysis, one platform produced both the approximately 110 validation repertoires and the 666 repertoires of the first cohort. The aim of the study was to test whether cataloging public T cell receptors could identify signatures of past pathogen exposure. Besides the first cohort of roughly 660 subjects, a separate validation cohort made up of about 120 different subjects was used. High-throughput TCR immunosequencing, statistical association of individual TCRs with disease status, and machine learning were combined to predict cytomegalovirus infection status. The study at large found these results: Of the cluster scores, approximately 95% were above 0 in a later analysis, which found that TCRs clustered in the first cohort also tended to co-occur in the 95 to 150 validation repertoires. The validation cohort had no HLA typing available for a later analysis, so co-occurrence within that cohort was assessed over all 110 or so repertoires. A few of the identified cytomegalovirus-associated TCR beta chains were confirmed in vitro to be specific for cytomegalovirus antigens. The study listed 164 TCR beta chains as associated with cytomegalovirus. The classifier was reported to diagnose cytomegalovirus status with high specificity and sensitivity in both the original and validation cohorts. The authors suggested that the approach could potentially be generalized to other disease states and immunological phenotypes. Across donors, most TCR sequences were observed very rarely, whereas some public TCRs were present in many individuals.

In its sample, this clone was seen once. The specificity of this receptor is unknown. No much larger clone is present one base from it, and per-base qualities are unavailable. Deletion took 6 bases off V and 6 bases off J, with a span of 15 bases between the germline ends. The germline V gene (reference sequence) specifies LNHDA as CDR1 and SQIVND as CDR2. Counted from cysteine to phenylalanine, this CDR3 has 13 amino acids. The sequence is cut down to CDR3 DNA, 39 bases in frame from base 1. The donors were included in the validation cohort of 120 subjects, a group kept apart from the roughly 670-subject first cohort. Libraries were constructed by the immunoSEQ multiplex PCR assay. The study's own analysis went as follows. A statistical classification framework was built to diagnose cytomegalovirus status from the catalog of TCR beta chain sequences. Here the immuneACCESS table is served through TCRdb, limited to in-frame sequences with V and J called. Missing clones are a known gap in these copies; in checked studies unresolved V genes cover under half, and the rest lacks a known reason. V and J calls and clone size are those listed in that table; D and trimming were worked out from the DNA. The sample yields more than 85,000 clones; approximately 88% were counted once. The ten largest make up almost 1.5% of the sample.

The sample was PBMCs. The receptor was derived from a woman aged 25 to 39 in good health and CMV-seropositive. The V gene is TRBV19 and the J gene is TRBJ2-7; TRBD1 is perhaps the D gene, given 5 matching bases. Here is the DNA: TGTGCCAGTAGCACAGCAGGGTTCGGCGAGCAGTACTTC. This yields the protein CASSTAGFGEQYF.